The present T cell receptor beta chain was sequenced within a study of response to subunit inactivated influenza vaccine. TCRdb processed the RT-PCR reads anew with MiXCR; each CDR3 protein has one entry. There are about 160,000 distinct CDR3 sequences in the sample; approximately 11% occur only once, and over 10% lies in the top ten. This clonotype was detected ten times or more. Its antigen remains unidentified. Findings and limits, study-wide: Researchers suggested that each seasonal influenza vaccination recruits few new T cells.

CDR3 size: 13 residues. Trimming removed 6 bases at V and 2 bases at J, with 12 bases between. Germline loops: CDR1 DFQATT, CDR2 SNEGSKA (reference sequence). The TCR comes from a man in his fifties or sixties who received an inactivated influenza vaccine. The rearrangement links TRBV20-1 to TRBJ2-3, with D tentatively TRBD1 (5 bases). The specimen was non-naive T cells sorted from PBMCs, collected roughly 47 days after vaccination. The CDR3, as DNA: TGCAGTGCGAGCTCAGGACACACAGATACGCAGTATTTT. Translated, it gives CSASSGHTDTQYF.